This T cell receptor (beta chain) is from a study of cytomegalovirus exposure and HLA in healthy donors. Turning to the study itself: Across more than 350 genotyped donors, roughly 80% landed in the Caucasian-associated ancestry cluster.

About this clone: Its antigen remains unknown.

Findings of the study overall: It was shown in a later analysis that HLA-associated TCR beta chains were more clonally expanded than other, equally common chains. Relative to the roughly 690-donor mean, N-insertions were reportedly fewer in an Asian-associated ancestry cluster in a later analysis.

Germline CDR1 SGHNT, CDR2 YYREEE (reference sequence). Trimming left V 4 bases short and J 8 bases short, with 13 bases between. The CDR3 is 13 residues long. PCR involved 60 Vbeta and 13 Jbeta primers. Some clones are missing from TCRdb's copy, which holds only in-frame ones; the method was immunoSEQ multiplex PCR. Of 100,000 or so clones in the sample, roughly four fifths were seen once. The sample taken for sequencing was PBMCs. This receptor was obtained from a male donor in good health and CMV-seropositive. The V gene is TRBV5-4, the J gene TRBJ2-1; maybe TRBD2 (6 bases). CDR3 loop: CASSSGLADEQFF. CDR3 in DNA: TGTGCCAGCAGCAGCGGGCTAGCCGATGAGCAGTTCTTC.